This is a list of T cell receptor beta chains from one sample in a study of blood T cell repertoires in COVID-19. The assay was immunoSEQ multiplex PCR, and TCRdb's table has in-frame clones only and misses some. Here the sample spans over 150,000 clones, about nine tenths being singletons. Source material: PBMCs or T cells enriched from blood (not recorded which). Receptor source: a woman aged 25 to 39 who had recovered from COVID-19. Both conserved end residues are part of each CDR3. Each record gives: J gene, V gene, clone size, CDR3 protein. Only some rows state a clone size, as once, few, many or a class for expanded clones.

j_gene: TRBJ2-1; v_gene: TRBV5-1; abundance: .; CDR3aa: CASSLGHKQFF
j_gene: TRBJ1-2; v_gene: TRBV30; abundance: .; CDR3aa: CAWSRTGRHGYTF
j_gene: TRBJ2-7; v_gene: TRBV9; abundance: once; CDR3aa: CASSVADSPYEQYF
j_gene: TRBJ2-5; v_gene: TRBV4-3; abundance: .; CDR3aa: CASSQGTREETQYF
j_gene: TRBJ2-1; v_gene: TRBV14; abundance: .; CDR3aa: CASSQAGLRAGASASEQFF
j_gene: TRBJ1-2; v_gene: TRBV2; abundance: many; CDR3aa: CASSGGSSSYTF
j_gene: TRBJ1-6; v_gene: TRBV27; abundance: .; CDR3aa: CASAPGRSPLHF
j_gene: TRBJ1-1; v_gene: TRBV19; abundance: .; CDR3aa: CASDPGQGNTEAFF
j_gene: TRBJ2-3; v_gene: TRBV11-3; abundance: .; CDR3aa: CASSLGDGFTDTQYF
j_gene: TRBJ2-3; v_gene: TRBV5-4; abundance: .; CDR3aa: CASSRITGGWGTDTQYF
j_gene: TRBJ1-4; v_gene: TRBV19; abundance: .; CDR3aa: CASSSGQGIEKLFF
j_gene: TRBJ1-6; v_gene: TRBV4-2; abundance: .; CDR3aa: CASSRPRDRVSPLHF